The present T cell receptor (beta chain) was sequenced within a study of T cell responses to AZD1222 COVID-19 vaccine. The study, taken as a whole, reports: Repertoires were obtained only post-peak T cell response. White British ancestry dominated among donors, who included more females, and clonal diversity was possibly underestimated. Spike-spanning, vaccine-associated CD4 TCRs were dominant at 160-218 and 743-854.

Libraries were prepared by immunoSEQ multiplex PCR; TCRdb keeps only in-frame clonotypes and omits some of them. The data hold 150,000 or so clones, with roughly nine tenths observed a single time. With regard to this clone: Its antigen remains unknown.

Germline lookup yields CDR1 SGHAT and CDR2 FQNNGV. The CDR3 is 15 amino acids. J was trimmed by 10 bases and V by 5 bases; bases with no gene match: 14. Whether given at about 4 or about 12 weeks, second doses were pooled. The origin of this receptor is an adult who received the AZD1222 COVID-19 vaccine. The chain is built from TRBV11-2 and TRBJ2-3; TRBD2 matches 8 bases. The source material was peripheral blood, sampled 28 days after the second AZD1222 dose. The DNA of the CDR3 is TGTGCCAGCAGCCCTGTGGGCGGGGGGCCCCGACCGCAGTATTTT. It specifies CASSPVGGGPRPQYF.